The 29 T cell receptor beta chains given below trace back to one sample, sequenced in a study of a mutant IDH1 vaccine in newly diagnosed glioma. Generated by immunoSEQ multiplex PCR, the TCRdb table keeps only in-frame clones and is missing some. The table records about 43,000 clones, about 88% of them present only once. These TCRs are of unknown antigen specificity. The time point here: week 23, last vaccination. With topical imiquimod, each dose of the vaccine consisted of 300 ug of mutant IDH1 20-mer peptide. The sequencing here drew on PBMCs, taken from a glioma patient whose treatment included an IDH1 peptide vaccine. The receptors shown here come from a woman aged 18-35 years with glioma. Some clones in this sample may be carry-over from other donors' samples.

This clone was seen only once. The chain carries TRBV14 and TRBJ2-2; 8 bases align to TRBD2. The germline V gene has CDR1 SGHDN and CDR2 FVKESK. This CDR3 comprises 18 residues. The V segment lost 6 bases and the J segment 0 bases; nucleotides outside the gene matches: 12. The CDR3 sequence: CASRQTSGGFANTGELFF. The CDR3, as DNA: TGTGCCAGCAGGCAAACTAGCGGAGGATTTGCGAACACCGGGGAGCTGTTTTTT.

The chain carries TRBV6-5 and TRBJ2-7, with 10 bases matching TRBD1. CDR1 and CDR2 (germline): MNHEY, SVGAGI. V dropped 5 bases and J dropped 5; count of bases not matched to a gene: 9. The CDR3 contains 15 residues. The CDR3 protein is CASSRPGQGSHEQYF. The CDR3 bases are TGTGCCAGCAGTAGACCGGGACAGGGGTCCCACGAGCAGTACTTC.

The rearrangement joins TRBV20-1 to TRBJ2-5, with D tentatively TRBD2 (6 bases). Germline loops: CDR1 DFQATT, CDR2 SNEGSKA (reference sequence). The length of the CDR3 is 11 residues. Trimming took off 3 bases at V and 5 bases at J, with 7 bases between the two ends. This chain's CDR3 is CSASGGETQYF. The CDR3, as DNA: TGCAGTGCTAGCGGGGGTGAGACCCAGTACTTC.

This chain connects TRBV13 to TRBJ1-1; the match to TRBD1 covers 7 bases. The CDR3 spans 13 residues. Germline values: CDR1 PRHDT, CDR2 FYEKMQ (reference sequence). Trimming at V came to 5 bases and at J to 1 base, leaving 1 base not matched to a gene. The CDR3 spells CASSRTGNTEAFF. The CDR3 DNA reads TGTGCCAGCAGCCGGACAGGGAACACTGAAGCTTTCTTT.

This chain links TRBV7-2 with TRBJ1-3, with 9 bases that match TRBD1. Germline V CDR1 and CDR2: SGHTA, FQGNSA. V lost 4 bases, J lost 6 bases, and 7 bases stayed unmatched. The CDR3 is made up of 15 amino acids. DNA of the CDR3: TGTGCCAGCAGCTACTACCGGGACAGGGAAAACACCATATATTTT. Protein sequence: CASSYYRDRENTIYF.

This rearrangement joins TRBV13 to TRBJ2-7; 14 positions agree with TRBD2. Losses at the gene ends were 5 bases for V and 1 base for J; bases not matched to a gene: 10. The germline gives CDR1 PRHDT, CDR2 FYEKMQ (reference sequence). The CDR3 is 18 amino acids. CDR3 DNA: TGTGCCAGCAGCCCTAGCGGACTAGCGGGGGGACGGTCCTACGAGCAGTACTTC. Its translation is CASSPSGLAGGRSYEQYF.

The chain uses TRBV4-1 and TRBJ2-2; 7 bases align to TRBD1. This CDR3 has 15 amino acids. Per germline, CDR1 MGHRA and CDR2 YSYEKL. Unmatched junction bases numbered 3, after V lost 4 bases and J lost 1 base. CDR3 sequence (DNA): TGCGCCAGCAGCCCCTGGACAGGGAACACCGGGGAGCTGTTTTTT. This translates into CASSPWTGNTGELFF.

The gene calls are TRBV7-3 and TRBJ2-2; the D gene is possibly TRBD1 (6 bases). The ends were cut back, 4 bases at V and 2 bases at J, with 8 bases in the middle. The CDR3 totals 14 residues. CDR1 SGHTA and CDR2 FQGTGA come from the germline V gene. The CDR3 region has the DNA TGTGCCAGCAGCTCGACAGGAAACACCGGGGAGCTGTTTTTT. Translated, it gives CASSSTGNTGELFF.

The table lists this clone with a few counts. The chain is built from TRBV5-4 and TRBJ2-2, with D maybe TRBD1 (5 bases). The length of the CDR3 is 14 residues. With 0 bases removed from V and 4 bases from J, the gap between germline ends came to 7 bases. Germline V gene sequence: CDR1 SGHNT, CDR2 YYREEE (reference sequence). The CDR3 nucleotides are TGTGCCAGCAGCTTGGATAGGGGCACCGGGGAGCTGTTTTTT. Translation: CASSLDRGTGELFF. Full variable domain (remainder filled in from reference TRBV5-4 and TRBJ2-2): ETGVTQSPTHLIKTRGQQVTLRCSSQSGHNTVSWYQQALGQGPQFIFQYYREEENGRGNFPPRFSGLQFPNYSSELNVNALELDDSALYLCASSLDRGTGELFFGEGSRLTVL.

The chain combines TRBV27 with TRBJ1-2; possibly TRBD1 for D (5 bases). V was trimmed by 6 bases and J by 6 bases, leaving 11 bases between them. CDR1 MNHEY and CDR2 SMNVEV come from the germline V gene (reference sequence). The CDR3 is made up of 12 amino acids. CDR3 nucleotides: TGTGCCAGCAGGCGGGGGAATAATGGCTACACCTTC. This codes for CASRRGNNGYTF.

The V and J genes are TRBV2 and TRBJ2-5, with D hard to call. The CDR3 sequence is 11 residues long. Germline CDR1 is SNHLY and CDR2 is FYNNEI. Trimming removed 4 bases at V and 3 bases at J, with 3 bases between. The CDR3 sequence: CASSAEETQYF. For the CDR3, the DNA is TGTGCCAGCAGTGCCGAAGAGACCCAGTACTTC. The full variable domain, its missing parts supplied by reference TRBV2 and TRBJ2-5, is EPEVTQTPSHQVTQMGQEVILRCVPISNHLYFYWYRQILGQKVEFLVSFYNNEISEKSEIFDDQFSVERPDGSNFTLKIRSTKLEDSAMYFCASSAEETQYFGPGTRLLVL.

CDR3 bases: TGTGCCAGCAGTGAAAGCGGGATGGGCACTGAAGCTTTCTTT. It translates to CASSESGMGTEAFF. V usage is TRBV25-1 and J usage is TRBJ1-1; D unclear. The length of the CDR3 is 14 residues. Germline V gene sequence: CDR1 MGHDK, CDR2 SYGVNS. V was shortened by 2 bases and J by 4 bases, with 11 bases between the two germline ends.

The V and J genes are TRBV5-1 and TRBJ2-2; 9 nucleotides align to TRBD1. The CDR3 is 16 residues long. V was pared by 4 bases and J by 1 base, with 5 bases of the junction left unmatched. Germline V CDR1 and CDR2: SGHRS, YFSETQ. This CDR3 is CASSLKTGGNTGELFF. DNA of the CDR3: TGCGCCAGCAGCCTAAAGACAGGGGGGAACACCGGGGAGCTGTTTTTT.

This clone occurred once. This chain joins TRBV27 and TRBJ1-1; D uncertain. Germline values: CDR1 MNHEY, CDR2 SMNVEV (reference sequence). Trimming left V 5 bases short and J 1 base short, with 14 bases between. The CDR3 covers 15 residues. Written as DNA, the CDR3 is TGTGCCAGCAGTCCCCTCCTCCTACGGAACACTGAAGCTTTCTTT. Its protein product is CASSPLLLRNTEAFF.

For the CDR3, the DNA is TGTGCCAGCAGCGCCGGACTAGGCTCCTACGAGCAGTACTTC. Translated, it gives CASSAGLGSYEQYF. The chain recombines TRBV7-9 with TRBJ2-7, with 7 nucleotides matching TRBD2. The CDR3 totals 14 residues. CDR1 is SEHNR, CDR2 FQNEAQ, per germline (reference sequence). V lost 5 bases to trimming and J lost 0 bases; unmatched junction nucleotides: 4.

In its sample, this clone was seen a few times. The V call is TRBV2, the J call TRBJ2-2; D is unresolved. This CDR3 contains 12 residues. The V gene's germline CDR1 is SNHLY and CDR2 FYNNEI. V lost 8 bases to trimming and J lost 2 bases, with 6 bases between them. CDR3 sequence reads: CASVLNTGELFF. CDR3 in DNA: TGTGCCAGCGTACTAAACACCGGGGAGCTGTTTTTT. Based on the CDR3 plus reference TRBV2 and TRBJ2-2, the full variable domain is EPEVTQTPSHQVTQMGQEVILRCVPISNHLYFYWYRQILGQKVEFLVSFYNNEISEKSEIFDDQFSVERPDGSNFTLKIRSTKLEDSAMYFCASVLNTGELFFGEGSRLTVL.

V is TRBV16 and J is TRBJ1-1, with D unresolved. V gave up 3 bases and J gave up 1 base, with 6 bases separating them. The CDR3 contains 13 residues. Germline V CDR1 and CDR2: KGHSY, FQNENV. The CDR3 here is CASSQTPNTEAFF. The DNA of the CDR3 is TGTGCCAGCAGCCAGACTCCGAACACTGAAGCTTTCTTT.

The CDR3 DNA sequence: TGTGCCAGCAGCCCGGGGCAGGGGGTCTGGAATGAGCAGTTCTTC. This codes for CASSPGQGVWNEQFF. V is TRBV11-3 and J is TRBJ2-1; 7 bases are a match to TRBD1. Germline V gene data show CDR1 as SGHNT and CDR2 as YENEEA. With V trimmed by 5 bases and J by 7 bases, 11 bases remained unmatched. The CDR3 is made up of 15 amino acids. Drawing the rest from reference TRBV11-3 and TRBJ2-1, the complete variable domain is EAGVVQSPRYKIIEKKQPVAFWCNPISGHNTLYWYLQNLGQGPELLIRYENEEAVDDSQLPKDRFSAERLKGVDSTLKIQPAELGDSAVYLCASSPGQGVWNEQFFGPGTRLTVL.

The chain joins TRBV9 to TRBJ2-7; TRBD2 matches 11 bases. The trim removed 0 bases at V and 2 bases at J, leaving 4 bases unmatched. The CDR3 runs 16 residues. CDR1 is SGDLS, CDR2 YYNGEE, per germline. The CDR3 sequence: CASSVGPSGGTYEQYF. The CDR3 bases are TGTGCCAGCAGCGTAGGTCCTAGCGGGGGGACCTACGAGCAGTACTTC. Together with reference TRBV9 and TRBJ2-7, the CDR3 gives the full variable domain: DSGVTQTPKHLITATGQRVTLRCSPRSGDLSVYWYQQSLDQGLQFLIQYYNGEERAKGNILERFSAQQFPDLHSELNLSSLELGDSALYFCASSVGPSGGTYEQYFGPGTRLTVT.

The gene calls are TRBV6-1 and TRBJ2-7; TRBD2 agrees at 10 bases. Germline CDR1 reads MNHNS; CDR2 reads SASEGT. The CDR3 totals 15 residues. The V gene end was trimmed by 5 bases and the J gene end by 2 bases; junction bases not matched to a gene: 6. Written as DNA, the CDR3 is TGTGCCAGCAGTTGGGAAGCGGGAGGGCCCTACGAGCAGTACTTC. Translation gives CASSWEAGGPYEQYF.

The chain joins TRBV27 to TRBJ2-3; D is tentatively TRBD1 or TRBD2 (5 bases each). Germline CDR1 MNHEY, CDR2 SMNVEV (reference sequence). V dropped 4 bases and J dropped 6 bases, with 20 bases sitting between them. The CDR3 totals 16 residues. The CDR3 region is CASSYLGASAGDTQYF. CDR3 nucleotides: TGTGCCAGCAGTTATCTCGGGGCGTCCGCCGGCGATACGCAGTATTTT.

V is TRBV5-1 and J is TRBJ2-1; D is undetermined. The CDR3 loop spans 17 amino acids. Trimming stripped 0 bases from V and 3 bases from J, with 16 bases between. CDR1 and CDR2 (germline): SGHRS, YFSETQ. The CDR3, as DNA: TGCGCCAGCAGCTTGGGTCCGGGCAGTGAGGACTACAATGAGCAGTTCTTC. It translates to CASSLGPGSEDYNEQFF.

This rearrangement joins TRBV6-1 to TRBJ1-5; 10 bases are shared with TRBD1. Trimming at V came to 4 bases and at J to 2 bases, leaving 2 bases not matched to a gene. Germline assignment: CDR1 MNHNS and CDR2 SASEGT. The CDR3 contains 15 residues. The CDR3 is CASSAGTGGNQPQHF. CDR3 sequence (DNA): TGTGCCAGCAGTGCGGGGACAGGGGGCAATCAGCCCCAGCATTTT.

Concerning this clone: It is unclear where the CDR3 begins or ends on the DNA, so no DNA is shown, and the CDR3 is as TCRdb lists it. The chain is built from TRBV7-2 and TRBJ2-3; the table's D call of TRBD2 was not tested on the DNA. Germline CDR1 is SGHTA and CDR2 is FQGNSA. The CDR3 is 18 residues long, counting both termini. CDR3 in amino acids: CASSSPPLAGGKQIRSIF.

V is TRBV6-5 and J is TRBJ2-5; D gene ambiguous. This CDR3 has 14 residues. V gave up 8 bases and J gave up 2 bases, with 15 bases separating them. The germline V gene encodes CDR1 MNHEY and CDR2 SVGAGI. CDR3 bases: TGTGCCAGCCGCCTGGGATTTACTCAAGAGACCCAGTACTTC. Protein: CASRLGFTQETQYF.

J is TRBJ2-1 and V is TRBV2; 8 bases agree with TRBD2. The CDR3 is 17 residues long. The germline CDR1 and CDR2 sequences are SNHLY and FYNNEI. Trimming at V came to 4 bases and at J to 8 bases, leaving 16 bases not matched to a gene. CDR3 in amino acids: CASSGGDGLAGMDEQFF. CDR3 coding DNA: TGTGCCAGCAGTGGGGGGGATGGACTAGCAGGGATGGATGAGCAGTTCTTC.

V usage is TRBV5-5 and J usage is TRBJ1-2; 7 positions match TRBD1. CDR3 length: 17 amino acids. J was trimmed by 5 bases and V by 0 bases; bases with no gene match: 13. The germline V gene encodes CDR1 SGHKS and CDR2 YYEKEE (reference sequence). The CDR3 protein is CASSLGGRNRGNYGYTF. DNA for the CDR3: TGTGCCAGCAGCTTGGGGGGCCGTAACAGGGGAAATTATGGCTACACCTTC.

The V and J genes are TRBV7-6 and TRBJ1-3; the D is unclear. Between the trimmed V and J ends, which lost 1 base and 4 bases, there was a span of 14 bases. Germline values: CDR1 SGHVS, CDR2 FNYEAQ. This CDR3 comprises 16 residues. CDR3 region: CASSLGFPGGGNTIYF. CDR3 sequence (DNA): TGTGCCAGCAGCTTAGGATTCCCGGGAGGAGGAAACACCATATATTTT. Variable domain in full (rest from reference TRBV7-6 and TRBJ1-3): GAGVSQSPRYKVTKRGQDVALRCDPISGHVSLYWYRQALGQGPEFLTYFNYEAQQDKSGLPNDRFSAERPEGSISTLTIQRTEQRDSAMYRCASSLGFPGGGNTIYFGEGSWLTVV.

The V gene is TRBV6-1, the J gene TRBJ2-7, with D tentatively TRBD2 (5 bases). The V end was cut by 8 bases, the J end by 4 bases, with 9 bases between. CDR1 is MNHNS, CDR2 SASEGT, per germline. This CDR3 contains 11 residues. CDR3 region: CASGWRYEQYF. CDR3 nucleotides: TGTGCCAGCGGCTGGAGGTACGAGCAGTACTTC.